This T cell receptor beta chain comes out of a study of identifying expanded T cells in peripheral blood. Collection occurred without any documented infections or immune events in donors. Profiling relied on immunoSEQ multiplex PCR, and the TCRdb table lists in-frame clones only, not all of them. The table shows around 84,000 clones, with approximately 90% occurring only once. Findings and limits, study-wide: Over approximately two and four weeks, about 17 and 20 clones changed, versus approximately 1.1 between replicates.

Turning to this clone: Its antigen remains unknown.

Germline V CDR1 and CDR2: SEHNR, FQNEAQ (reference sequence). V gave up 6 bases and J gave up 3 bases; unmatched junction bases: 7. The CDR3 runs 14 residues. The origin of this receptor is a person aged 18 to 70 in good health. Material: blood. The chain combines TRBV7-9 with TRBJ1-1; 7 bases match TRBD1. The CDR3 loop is CASSRDSLDTEAFF. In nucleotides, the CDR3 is TGTGCCAGCAGTCGGGACAGCTTGGACACTGAAGCTTTCTTT.